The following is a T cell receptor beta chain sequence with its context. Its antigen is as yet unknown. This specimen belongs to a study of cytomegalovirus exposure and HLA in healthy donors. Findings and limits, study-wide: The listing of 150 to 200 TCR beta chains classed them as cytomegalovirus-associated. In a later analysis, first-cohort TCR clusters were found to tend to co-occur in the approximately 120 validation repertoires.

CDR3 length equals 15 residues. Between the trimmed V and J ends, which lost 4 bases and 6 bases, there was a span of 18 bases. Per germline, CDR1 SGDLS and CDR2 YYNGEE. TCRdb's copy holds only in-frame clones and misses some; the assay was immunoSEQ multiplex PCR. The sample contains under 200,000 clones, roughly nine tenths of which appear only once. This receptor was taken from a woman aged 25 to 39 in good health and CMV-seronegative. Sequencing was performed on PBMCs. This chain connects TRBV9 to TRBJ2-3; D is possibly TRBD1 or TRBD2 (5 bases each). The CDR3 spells CASSYELGVADTQYF. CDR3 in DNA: TGTGCCAGCAGCTACGAACTAGGGGTTGCGGATACGCAGTATTTT.